There are many counts of the clone carrying this T cell receptor beta chain. Its antigen is as yet unknown. V lost 2 bases, J lost 7 bases, and 12 bases lay in between. The CDR3 totals 14 residues. Germline CDR1 and CDR2: SGHVS and FQNEAQ. The source of the sample is a study of T cells in Graves' hyperthyroidism and ophthalmopathy. Study background: Initial diagnosis, before any treatment, was when peripheral blood was collected.

Amplified TCR beta CDR3 regions derived from RNA transcripts. The HTBI primer set drove a first-round RT-PCR of the TCR CDR3. TCRdb re-derived calls from the multiplex PCR reads in MiXCR, one entry per CDR3 protein. The repertoire includes about 180,000 distinct CDR3 sequences, about 15% of them detected once, and about 29% sits in the top ten. A lack of ophthalmopathy progression within 18 months defined stable Graves' hyperthyroidism. Study-wide points: With a median lead of about 6.9 months before onset, the model predicted ophthalmopathy.

V and J are TRBV7-8 and TRBJ2-1; D not certain. The sequencing sample was made of blood. The clonotype originates from a woman in her 50s with Graves' hyperthyroidism. Here the CDR3 reads CASSLTRSRNEQFF. The DNA for the CDR3 is TGTGCCAGCAGCTTAACAAGATCTAGGAATGAGCAGTTCTTC.